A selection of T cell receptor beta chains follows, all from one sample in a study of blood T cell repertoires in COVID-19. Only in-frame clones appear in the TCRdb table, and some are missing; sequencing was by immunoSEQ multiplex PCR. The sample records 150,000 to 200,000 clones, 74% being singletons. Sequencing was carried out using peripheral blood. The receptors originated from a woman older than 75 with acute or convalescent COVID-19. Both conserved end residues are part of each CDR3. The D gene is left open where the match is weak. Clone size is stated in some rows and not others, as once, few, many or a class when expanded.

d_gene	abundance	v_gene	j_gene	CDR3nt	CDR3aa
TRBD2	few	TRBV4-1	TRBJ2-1	TGCGCCAGCAGTTATGATAGGGCTAGCGGGGACCTTGAGCAGTTCTTC	CASSYDRASGDLEQFF
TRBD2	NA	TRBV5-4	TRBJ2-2	TGTGCCAGCAGCTTGTCAGCGGGAGGGCCTATATCAGGGGAGCTGTTTTTT	CASSLSAGGPISGELFF
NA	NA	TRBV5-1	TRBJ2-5	TGCGCCAGCAGCCCCGTTTCCGGGGAGACCCAGTACTTC	CASSPVSGETQYF
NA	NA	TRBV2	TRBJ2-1	TGTGCCAGCAGATTACAGGGAGTCTCCTACAATGAGCAGTTCTTC	CASRLQGVSYNEQFF
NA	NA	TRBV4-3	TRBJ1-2	TGCGCCAGCAGCCAAGAGGTCCAGGCCTACTATGGCTACACCTTC	CASSQEVQAYYGYTF
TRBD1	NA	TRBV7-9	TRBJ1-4	TGTGCCAGCAGCTTTTGGGACAGAAATGAAAAACTGTTTTTT	CASSFWDRNEKLFF
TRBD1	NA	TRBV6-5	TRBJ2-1	TGTGCCAGCAGTAAAACGGACAGGGGATATGAGCAGTTCTTC	CASSKTDRGYEQFF
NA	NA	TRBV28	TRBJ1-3	TGTGCCAGCAGTTTAGAGGAGGGGACCGGAAACACCATATATTTT	CASSLEEGTGNTIYF
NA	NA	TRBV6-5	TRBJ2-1	TGTGCCAGCAGGATAGGGGTAGCCTACAATGAGCAGTTCTTC	CASRIGVAYNEQFF
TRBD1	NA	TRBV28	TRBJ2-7	TGTGCCAGCAGTTCGGGACAGGGGTACGAGCAGTACTTC	CASSSGQGYEQYF
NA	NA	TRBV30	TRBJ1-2	TGTGCCTGGAGTGGACAGCTAAGGGGCTCTAACTATGGCTACACCTTC	CAWSGQLRGSNYGYTF
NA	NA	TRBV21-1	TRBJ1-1	TGTGCCAGCAGCAGGGGGGGGCAGACGAAAGCTTTCTTT	CASSRGGQTKAFF
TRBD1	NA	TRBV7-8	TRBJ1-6	TGTGCCAGCAGCTCGTGGGGACAGGGGGACAATTCACCCCTCCACTTT	CASSSWGQGDNSPLHF
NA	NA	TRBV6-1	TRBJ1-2	TGTGCCAGCAGTGTGGGTCCTGGGACATTTAACTATGGCTACACCTTC	CASSVGPGTFNYGYTF
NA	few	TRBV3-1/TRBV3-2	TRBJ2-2	TGTGCCAGCAGCCAAAATCCCGGGAGGAACACCGGGGAGCTGTTTTTT	CASSQNPGRNTGELFF
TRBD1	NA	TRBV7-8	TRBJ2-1	TGTGCCAGCAGCAACAGGGGTTCCTTCTACAATGAGCAGTTCTTC	CASSNRGSFYNEQFF
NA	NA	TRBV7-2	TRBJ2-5	TGTGCCAGCAGCTTAAATCAGGGTGGGGAGACCCAGTACTTC	CASSLNQGGETQYF
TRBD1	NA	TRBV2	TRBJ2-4	TGTGCCAGCAGTGGGACGGGACAGCCAAACATTCAGTACTTC	CASSGTGQPNIQYF
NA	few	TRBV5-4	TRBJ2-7	TGTGCCAGCTCCATCCCGGGCTCCTACGAGCAGTACTTC	CASSIPGSYEQYF
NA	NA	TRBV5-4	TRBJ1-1	TGTGCCAGCAAACAGGGGAACACTGAAGCTTTCTTT	CASKQGNTEAFF
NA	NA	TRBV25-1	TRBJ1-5	TGTGCCAGCAGTGAAAACAGGGATGGTCAGCCCCAGCATTTT	CASSENRDGQPQHF
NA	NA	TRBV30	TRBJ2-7	TGTGCCTGGAGTGCGGTCGGGTACGAGCAGTACTTC	CAWSAVGYEQYF
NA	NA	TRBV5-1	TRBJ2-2	TGCGCCAGCAGCTTGGAAGGGGTCGTAGCAGGGTCGTACACCGGGGAGCTGTTTTTT	CASSLEGVVAGSYTGELFF
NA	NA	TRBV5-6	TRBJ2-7	TGTGCCAGCAGCTTGGTTTCGGTTGGGCAGAGATCCTACGAGCAGTACTTC	CASSLVSVGQRSYEQYF
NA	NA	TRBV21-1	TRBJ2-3	TGTGCCAGCACCCAGAAAGAAGATACGCAGTATTTT	CASTQKEDTQYF
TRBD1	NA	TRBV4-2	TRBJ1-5	TGTGCCAGCAGCCCCTATCCGACAGGGGGAAACAATCAGCCCCAGCATTTT	CASSPYPTGGNNQPQHF
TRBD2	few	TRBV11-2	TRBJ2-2	TGTGCCAGCAGCTTAGATAGCGGGAGGATGCACACCGGGGAGCTGTTTTTT	CASSLDSGRMHTGELFF
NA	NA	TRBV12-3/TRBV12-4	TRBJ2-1	TGTGCCAGCAGTCAGACCCCGGGCAATGAGCAGTTCTTC	CASSQTPGNEQFF
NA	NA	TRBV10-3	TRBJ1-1	TGTGCCACAGGGGATTTTATGAACACTGAAGCTTTCTTT	CATGDFMNTEAFF
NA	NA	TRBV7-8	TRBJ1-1	TGTGCCAGCAGCTCCGAGGGGAACACTGAAGCTTTCTTT	CASSSEGNTEAFF
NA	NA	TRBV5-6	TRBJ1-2	TGTGCCAGCAGCTGGACTGTTGATGGCTACACCTTC	CASSWTVDGYTF
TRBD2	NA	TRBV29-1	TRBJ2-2	TGCAGCGTGAGGCCCCAAGCGGGAGTGGACACCGGGGAGCTGTTTTTT	CSVRPQAGVDTGELFF
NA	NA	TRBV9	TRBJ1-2	TGTGCCAGCAGCGTAGACGTCCAGGAAAACTATGGCTACACCTTC	CASSVDVQENYGYTF
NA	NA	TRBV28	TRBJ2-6	TGTGCCAGCAGTTGGGGCCAGTTTTCCTCTGGGGCCAACGTCCTGACTTTC	CASSWGQFSSGANVLTF
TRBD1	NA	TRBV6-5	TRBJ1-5	TGTGCCAGCAGAAAAGACAGGGCGATAAATCAGCCCCAGCATTTT	CASRKDRAINQPQHF
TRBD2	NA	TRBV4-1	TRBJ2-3	TGCGCCAGCAGCCAATTGATAACTAGCGTAGCAGATACGCAGTATTTT	CASSQLITSVADTQYF